The 25 T cell receptor beta chains reported below all come from one sample, sequenced in a study of tumor-infiltrating lymphocytes in primary liver carcinoma. Using a constant-region primer together with ProtoScript II reverse transcriptase, TCR beta cDNA was made from approximately 500 ng of total RNA. Libraries covering TCR beta were generated through three nested multiplex PCR rounds (using a slightly modified ARM-PCR). The opening two PCR rounds, around 11 cycles each, paired TRBV1-TRBV30 forward primers with a C-beta reverse primer. TCRdb fed the multiplex PCR reads into MiXCR, producing one record per CDR3 protein. Among 300,000 to 400,000 distinct CDR3 sequences, 50% to 70% were seen once, and the ten largest hold approximately 9%. The study extracted blood RNA from unsorted whole blood and also extracted germline DNA. Sample: peripheral blood. Every receptor here comes from a man aged 40-50 years with primary liver carcinoma and hepatitis B virus infection.

V is TRBV6-5 and J is TRBJ1-3, with 7 bases matching TRBD1. Germline lookup yields CDR1 MNHEY and CDR2 SVGAGI. Trimming removed 7 bases from V and 2 bases from J; junction bases left unmatched: 8. The CDR3 contains 15 residues. The CDR3, as DNA: TGTGCCAGCACCAGACAGGGTGCTCCTGGAAACACCATATATTTT. Residues: CASTRQGAPGNTIYF.

Notes on this clonotype: A much larger clonotype is one base distant, so this may be a read error. The chain carries TRBV6-6 and TRBJ2-5; D is unresolved. The V gene lost 2 bases and the J gene lost 2 bases, with 6 bases spanning the gap. This CDR3 is 13 amino acids long. The V gene's germline CDR1 is MNHNY and CDR2 SVGAGI (reference sequence). CDR3 coding DNA: TGTGCCAGCAGTTACGGACGGCAAGAGACCCAGTACTTC. Protein: CASSYGRQETQYF.

This clonotype has at least ten counts. The V gene is TRBV6-2 or TRBV6-3, the J gene TRBJ2-7; D may be TRBD2 (6 bases). Trimming took off 8 bases at V and 2 bases at J, with 13 bases between the two ends. CDR1 is MNHEY and CDR2 is SVGEGT in the germline V gene. This CDR3 contains 13 residues. The CDR3 DNA is TGTGCCAGCCACAACGGGGGAGCCTACGAGCAGTACTTC. Amino acids: CASHNGGAYEQYF.

For this clonotype: A junction end diverges from the germline sequence, so it may reflect a read error. The chain couples TRBV4-3 to TRBJ2-1; D might be TRBD1 (5 bases). The germline V gene has CDR1 LGHNA and CDR2 YSLEER. This CDR3 spans 16 amino acids. CDR3: CASSQSYPRENNVQFF. The DNA of the CDR3 is TGCGCCAGCAGCCAATCTTACCCCAGGGAAAACAATGTGCAGTTCTTC.

A remark on this clonotype: One end of the junction varies from germline; a read error may be responsible. V gene TRBV5-1 combines with J gene TRBJ2-2, with D unclear. Germline CDR1 is SGHRS and CDR2 is YFSETQ. The CDR3 length is 15 residues. DNA of the CDR3: TGCGCCAGCAGCTTCAATCACGCGAACACCAGGGAGCTGTTTTTT. Protein: CASSFNHANTRELFF. The full variable domain, with the rest looked up from reference TRBV5-1 and TRBJ2-2, is KAGVTQTPRYLIKTRGQQVTLSCSPISGHRSVSWYQQTPGQGLQFLFEYFSETQRNKGNFPGRFSGRQFSNSRSEMNVSTLELGDSALYLCASSFNHANTRELFFGEGSRLTVL.

Details on this clonotype: A read error is possible here, since a much larger clone lies one base away. The gene calls are TRBV10-3 and TRBJ2-1; D unresolved. The germline CDR1 and CDR2 sequences are ENHRY and SYGVKD. V was cut by 5 bases and J by 7 bases, with 12 bases left in between. This CDR3 region has 13 residues. CDR3 DNA: TGTGCCATCAGTTCGAGGAGTGAGAATGAGCAGTTCTTC. Residues: CAISSRSENEQFF.

For this clonotype: At one end the junction does not follow the germline gene, possibly because of a read error. This rearrangement joins TRBV11-2 to TRBJ2-3; D is tentatively TRBD1 or TRBD2 (5 bases each). The CDR3 has 15 residues. The germline V gene has CDR1 SGHAT and CDR2 FQNNGV. CDR3 region: CASRAIRGSTDTQYF. The CDR3 DNA sequence: TGTGCTAGCAGGGCGATCCGGGGAAGCACAGATACGCAGTATTTT.

This clonotype was counted between two and nine times. The chain recombines TRBV5-1 with TRBJ2-1; TRBD1 agrees at 8 bases. The CDR3 extends over 16 amino acids. Germline V gene sequence: CDR1 SGHRS, CDR2 YFSETQ. After removal of 1 base from V and 0 bases from J, the junction contained 3 bases not matched to a gene. CDR3 sequence reads: CASSLSGQGSYNEQFF. CDR3 DNA sequence: TGCGCCAGCAGCTTGTCTGGACAGGGCTCCTACAATGAGCAGTTCTTC.

Notes on this clonotype: A much larger clone lies one base from this, so it may be a read error. The V gene is TRBV4-2, the J gene TRBJ2-1; D unresolved. CDR1 is LGHNA and CDR2 is YNFKEQ in the germline V gene. The CDR3 spans 14 residues. In DNA form, the CDR3 reads TGTGCCAGCAGCCAAGCCCAGACGGCTAATGATCAGTTCTTC. This gives the protein CASSQAQTANDQFF.

About this clonotype itself: A much bigger clone sits one base away, suggesting this may be a read error. The chain joins TRBV6-6 to TRBJ2-5; D tentatively fits TRBD1 or TRBD2 (5 bases each). This CDR3 has 14 amino acids. CDR1 and CDR2 (germline): MNHNY, SVGAGI (reference sequence). CDR3: CAISYPGTEETQYF. The CDR3 nucleotides are TGTGCCATCAGTTACCCAGGGACGGAGGAGACCCAGTACTTC.

For this clonotype: Just one base apart from a much larger clone, this may be a read error. The chain uses TRBV5-1 and TRBJ1-1; no definite D call. The CDR3 consists of 15 residues. The germline CDR1 and CDR2 sequences are SGHRS and YFSETQ. The chain's CDR3 is CDSSSRATGNTEAFF. The CDR3 nucleotides read TGCGACAGCAGCTCGAGGGCGACGGGGAACACTGAAGCTTTCTTT.

A note on this clonotype: This may be a read error, as it is one base from a much larger clone. V usage is TRBV10-3 and J usage is TRBJ2-7, with a tentative D call TRBD1 (6 bases). The CDR3 has 17 amino acids. Germline V gene sequence: CDR1 ENHRY, CDR2 SYGVKD. The CDR3 DNA is TGTGCCATCAGTGAGTCGCGTGGGGGCCCGAGCTCCTGCGAGCAGTACTTC. Residues: CAISESRGGPSSCEQYF.

V gene TRBV4-1 combines with J gene TRBJ1-2, with 7 bases that match TRBD1. Germline trimming cut 0 bases from V and 4 bases from J; bases unmatched to any gene: 11. This CDR3 has 17 amino acids. Germline assignment: CDR1 MGHRA and CDR2 YSYEKL. The CDR3: CASSQEQGQSRIYGYTF. CDR3 DNA: TGCGCCAGCAGCCAAGAACAGGGACAGAGTAGAATCTATGGCTACACCTTC.

Concerning this clonotype itself: One junction end does not reproduce the germline sequence, and a read error may be involved. V is TRBV11-2 and J is TRBJ2-2, with 8 bases lining up with TRBD2. The germline V gene has CDR1 SGHAT and CDR2 FQNNGV. The CDR3 is made up of 17 amino acids. This CDR3 is CVSSQRGRTQNTWELFF. The CDR3 DNA reads as TGTGTCAGCAGCCAACGCGGGAGGACGCAAAACACCTGGGAGCTGTTTTTT. Using reference TRBV11-2 and TRBJ2-2 for the parts outside the CDR3, the full variable domain is EAGVAQSPRYKIIEKRQSVAFWCNPISGHATLYWYQQILGQGPKLLIQFQNNGVVDDSQLPKDRFSAERLKGVDSTLKIQPAKLEDSAVYLCVSSQRGRTQNTWELFFGEGSRLTVL.

Comments on this clonotype: Because the CDR3 is missing its conserved closing phenylalanine or tryptophan, this is likely a read error. The J gene is TRBJ1-5, the V gene TRBV6-5; 9 positions match TRBD1. Germline lookup yields CDR1 MNHEY and CDR2 SVGAGI. The CDR3 loop spans 14 amino acids. V dropped 5 bases and J dropped 10; count of bases not matched to a gene: 9. The CDR3 bases are TGTGCCAGCAGTCCCGGGACAGGGAAGGGCCCCCAGCATCTT. It is translated as CASSPGTGKGPQHL.

Details on this clonotype: This CDR3 is missing its conserved last phenylalanine or tryptophan, likely due to a read error. V and J are TRBV5-1 and TRBJ2-5, with 8 bases matching TRBD1. The germline V gene has CDR1 SGHRS and CDR2 YFSETQ. Losses at the gene ends were 4 bases for V and 1 base for J; bases not matched to a gene: 6. The CDR3 totals 15 residues. The DNA for the CDR3 is TGCGCCAGCAGCGCAATGACAGGGGTCCAAGAGACCCAGTACCTC. Its translation: CASSAMTGVQETQYL.

The gene calls are TRBV6-5 and TRBJ2-5, with D uncertain. The CDR3 runs 13 residues. Germline V gives CDR1 MNHEY, CDR2 SVGAGI. V lost 3 bases and J 5 bases, leaving 10 bases between the germline ends. The CDR3 sequence is CASSYGLSETQYF. The CDR3 DNA follows: TGTGCCAGCAGTTATGGGCTGTCGGAGACCCAGTACTTC.

As for this clonotype: This sequence may be a read error, since a much larger clone differs from it by one base. The CDR3 bases are TGTGCCATCAGTGAGTCGGCCGCAGGGGTTGGCAATGTGCAGTTCTTC. Encoded protein: CAISESAAGVGNVQFF. This chain joins TRBV10-3 and TRBJ2-1, with D maybe TRBD1 (6 bases). The CDR3 totals 16 residues. Germline-derived CDR1 and CDR2 are ENHRY and SYGVKD.

As concerns this clonotype: This may stem from a read error, because a much larger clone lies one nucleotide away. This chain connects TRBV7-8 to TRBJ2-4, with no clear D. CDR1 SGHVS and CDR2 FQNEAQ come from the germline V gene. This CDR3 contains 15 residues. The chain's CDR3 is CTSSLDVNRKNIQYF. CDR3 nucleotide sequence: TGTACCAGCAGCTTAGACGTTAACAGAAAAAACATTCAGTACTTC.

The genes are TRBV11-2 and TRBJ2-5, with D possibly matching TRBD1 (5 bases). CDR1 and CDR2 (germline): SGHAT, FQNNGV. Trimming left V 5 bases short and J 5 bases short, with 15 bases between. The length of the CDR3 is 14 residues. The CDR3: CASSQNQGSETQYF. CDR3 coding DNA: TGTGCCAGCAGCCAAAACCAGGGTTCTGAGACCCAGTACTTC.

The chain carries TRBV11-1 and TRBJ2-7, with D unresolved. The germline gives CDR1 SGHAT, CDR2 FQDESV (reference sequence). The CDR3 consists of 14 residues. Trimming took off 2 bases at V and 2 bases at J, with 10 bases between the two ends. This CDR3 is CASSLRALAYEQYF. CDR3 sequence (DNA): TGTGCCAGCAGCTTAAGGGCTCTCGCCTACGAGCAGTACTTC.

On this clonotype: A much larger clonotype is one base distant, so this may be a read error. The V and J genes are TRBV4-1 and TRBJ2-3, with D perhaps TRBD2 (5 bases). Trimming stripped 7 bases from V and 5 bases from J, with 13 bases between. This CDR3 has 13 residues. Germline CDR1 and CDR2: MGHRA and YSYEKL. CDR3 protein: CASKSEGQDTQYF. CDR3 DNA: TGCGCCAGCAAATCTGAGGGCCAAGATACGCAGTATTTT.

At least ten counts were recorded for this clonotype. The chain employs TRBV14 and TRBJ1-1; tentative D call: TRBD1 (5 bases). The CDR3 totals 14 residues. Deletions cut 4 bases from V and 4 bases from J, with 13 bases between. Germline V gene sequence: CDR1 SGHDN, CDR2 FVKESK. CDR3 coding DNA: TGTGCCAGCAGCCTTCAGGGTTCCGTCACTGAAGCTTTCTTT. Translated: CASSLQGSVTEAFF.

About this clonotype itself: With a much larger clone just one base away, this may be a read error. The V and J genes are TRBV6-1 and TRBJ2-5; D gene uncertain. The CDR3 is 12 residues long. Per germline, CDR1 MNHNS and CDR2 SASEGT. Between the trimmed V and J ends, which lost 1 base and 5 bases, there was a span of 5 bases. This CDR3 is CASSEGLETQYF. For the CDR3, the DNA is TGTGCCAGCAGTGAAGGACTGGAGACCCAGTACTTC.

Notes on this clonotype: Since a much larger clone is just one base distant, this may be a read error. This chain links TRBV4-2 with TRBJ2-5; a weak D match, TRBD1 (6 bases). CDR3 size: 14 residues. Germline V gene lookup returns CDR1 LGHNA and CDR2 YNFKEQ. CDR3 in DNA: TGTACCAGCAGCCAAGATTTAGGGGGAGAGACCCAGTACTTC. This gives the protein CTSSQDLGGETQYF.